The table lists the clone carrying this TCR beta chain with a count of one. Its antigen remains unidentified. The junction differs from germline at one of its ends, possibly a read error. The sample belongs to a study of Graves' ophthalmopathy and Graves' hyperthyroidism. Turning to the study itself: The blood sample was drawn at first diagnosis and before any treatment. Points from the study as a whole: A model of 13 signatures distinguished ophthalmopathy from stable hyperthyroidism at approximately 90% sensitivity and 81.08% specificity. Sensitivity reached 70.59% and specificity more than 72% when the model predicted ophthalmopathy progression.

The authors amplified TCR beta CDR3 regions from RNA transcripts. HTBI primers were employed in first-round RT-PCR, then a second-round multiplex PCR followed. MiXCR, applied by TCRdb to the multiplex PCR reads, yields one record per CDR3 protein. Of 240,000 or so distinct CDR3 sequences listed, around 50% were seen once; the top ten hold around half. Germline lookup yields CDR1 ENHRY and CDR2 SYGVKD. The CDR3 sequence is 14 residues long. Sequenced material: peripheral blood. This receptor was obtained from an adult man with Graves' ophthalmopathy. This chain links TRBV10-3 with TRBJ2-7; weak D call: TRBD2 (5 bases). The CDR3 nucleotides read TGTGCCAGCAGTTCCCCGCTCGGGAACTACGAGCAGTACTTC. Translation: CASSSPLGNYEQYF.